Detailed here is one TCR beta chain. Clones were sequenced by immunoSEQ multiplex PCR, and TCRdb holds only the in-frame ones, with some missing. The table has around 90,000 clones, approximately 90% seen once. The CDR3 runs 15 residues. CDR1 is SGHVS, CDR2 FNYEAQ, per germline. The V and J ends lost 10 bases and 5 bases respectively, with 23 bases between them. The source of the sample is a study of blood T cell repertoires in COVID-19. Across the whole study: Sources were T cells, B-cell-depleted T cells, or PBMCs; the material itself was cDNA or gDNA.

The genes are TRBV7-6 and TRBJ2-5; the D gene is possibly TRBD2 (7 bases). This clonotype was sampled from a male donor with acute or convalescent COVID-19. The sequenced material came from peripheral blood. In nucleotides, the CDR3 is TGTGCCACTACGTTGGGGGGGGCGCACGTCGAGACCCAGTACTTC. Protein: CATTLGGAHVETQYF.